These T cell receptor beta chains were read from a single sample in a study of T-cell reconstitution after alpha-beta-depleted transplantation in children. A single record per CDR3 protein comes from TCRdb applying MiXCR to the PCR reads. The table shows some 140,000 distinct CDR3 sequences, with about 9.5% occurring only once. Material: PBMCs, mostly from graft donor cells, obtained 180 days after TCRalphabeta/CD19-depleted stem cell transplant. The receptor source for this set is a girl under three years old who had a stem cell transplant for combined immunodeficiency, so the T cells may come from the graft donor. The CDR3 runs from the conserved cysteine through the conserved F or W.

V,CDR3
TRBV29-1,CSALAPGGDTQYF
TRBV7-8,CASSLVSELRGQPQHF
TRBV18,CASSPPDLGGDIQYF
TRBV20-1,CSASKSYRDYGYTF
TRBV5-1,CASSFEGPEQYF
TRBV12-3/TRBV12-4,CASSPTSSQETQYF
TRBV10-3,CAIRLAGGNEQFF
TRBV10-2,CASRERTYDQYF
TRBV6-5,CASSYSGTYTQYF
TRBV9,CASSDSLFSTDTQYF
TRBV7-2,CASSLVSTSTDTQYF
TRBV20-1,CSAPGQVTSQETQYF
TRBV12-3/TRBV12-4,CASSFAGLNYGYTF
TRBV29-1,CSVSGGGTYEQYF
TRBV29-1,CSVVGTRPGGQFF
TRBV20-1,CSASVSGRTDTQYF